The entry below gives a single TCR beta chain sequence along with its context. Its antigen is still unknown. The CDR3 end falls 3 residues outside the read, so it is completed with the germline J gene. This sample stems from a study of T cells in women clearing cervical HPV infection. Study-level information: Case blood drawn at lesion detection; control blood after infection cleared. Case blood was drawn a median about 23 weeks after lesion detection.

Genomic DNA, averaging roughly 1,200 ng per sample, yielded TCR beta CDR3 via immunoSEQ. Assay: immunoSEQ multiplex PCR; the TCRdb copy retains only in-frame clones and omits some. The sample holds 25,000 to 30,000 clones. The CDR3 sequence is 17 residues long. Germline CDR1 GTSNPN, CDR2 SVGIG (reference sequence). With 3 bases removed from V and 0 bases from J, the gap between germline ends came to 17 bases. Study results and caveats: TRBV6-7 relative abundance averaged about 0.1% in cases and under 0.2% in controls.

Specimen: blood buffy coat. V gene TRBV30 combines with J gene TRBJ2-2, with D possibly matching TRBD1 (6 bases). The receptor was derived from a woman between 18 and 70 years old with a cervical HPV16 infection that either progressed to CIN3+ or cleared (not recorded which). The sequenced part of the CDR3 DNA is TGTGCCTGGAGCCCTAACAGGGCCTCTTCGAACACCGGGGAG. Amino acids: CAWSPNRASSNTGE. The whole CDR3 is CAWSPNRASSNTGELFF.